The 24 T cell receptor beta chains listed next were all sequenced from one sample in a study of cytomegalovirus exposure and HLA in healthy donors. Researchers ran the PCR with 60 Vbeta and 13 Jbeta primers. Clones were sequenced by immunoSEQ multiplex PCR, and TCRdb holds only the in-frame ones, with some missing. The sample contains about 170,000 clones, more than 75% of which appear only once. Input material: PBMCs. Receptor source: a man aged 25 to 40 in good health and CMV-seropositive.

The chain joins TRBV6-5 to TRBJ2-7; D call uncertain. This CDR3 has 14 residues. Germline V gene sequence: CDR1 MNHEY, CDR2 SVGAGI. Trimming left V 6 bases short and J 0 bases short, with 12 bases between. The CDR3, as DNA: TGTGCCAGCAGCCCGAGCCGCGCCTCCTACGAGCAGTACTTC. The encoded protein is CASSPSRASYEQYF.

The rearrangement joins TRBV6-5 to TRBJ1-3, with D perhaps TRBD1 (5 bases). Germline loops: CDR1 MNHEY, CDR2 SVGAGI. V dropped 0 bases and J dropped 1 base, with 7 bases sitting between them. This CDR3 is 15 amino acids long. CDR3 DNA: TGTGCCAGCAGTTACTCGGGGGGGTCTGGAAACACCATATATTTT. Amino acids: CASSYSGGSGNTIYF.

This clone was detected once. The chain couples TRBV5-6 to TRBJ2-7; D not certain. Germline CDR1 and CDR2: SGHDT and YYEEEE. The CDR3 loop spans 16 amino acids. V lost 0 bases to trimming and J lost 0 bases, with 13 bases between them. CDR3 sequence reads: CASSLDGEPDSYEQYV. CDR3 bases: TGTGCCAGCAGCTTGGATGGCGAACCCGACTCCTACGAGCAGTACGTC.

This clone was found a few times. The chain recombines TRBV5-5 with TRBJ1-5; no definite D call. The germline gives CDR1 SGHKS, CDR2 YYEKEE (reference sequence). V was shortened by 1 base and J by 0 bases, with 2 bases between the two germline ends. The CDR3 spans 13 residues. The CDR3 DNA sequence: TGTGCCAGCAGCTTGTATAGCAATCAGCCCCAGCATTTT. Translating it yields CASSLYSNQPQHF.

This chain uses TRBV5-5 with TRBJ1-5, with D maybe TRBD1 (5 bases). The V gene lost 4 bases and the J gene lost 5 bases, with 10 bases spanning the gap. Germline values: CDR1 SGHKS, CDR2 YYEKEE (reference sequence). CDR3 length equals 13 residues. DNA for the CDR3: TGTGCCAGCAGCCCTCTAGGGGATCAGCCCCAGCATTTT. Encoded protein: CASSPLGDQPQHF.

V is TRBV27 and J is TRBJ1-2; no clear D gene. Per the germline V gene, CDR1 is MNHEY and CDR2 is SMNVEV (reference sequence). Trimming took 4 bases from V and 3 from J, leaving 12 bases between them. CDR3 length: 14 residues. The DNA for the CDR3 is TGTGCCAGCAGTTCCCGAGGCAGTCACTATGGCTACACCTTC. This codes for CASSSRGSHYGYTF.

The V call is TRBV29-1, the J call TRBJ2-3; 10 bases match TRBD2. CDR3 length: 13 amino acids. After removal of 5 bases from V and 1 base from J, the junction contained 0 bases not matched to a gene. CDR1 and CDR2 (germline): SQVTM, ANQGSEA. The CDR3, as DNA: TGCAGCGTTAGCGGGAGGGGCACAGATACGCAGTATTTT. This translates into CSVSGRGTDTQYF.

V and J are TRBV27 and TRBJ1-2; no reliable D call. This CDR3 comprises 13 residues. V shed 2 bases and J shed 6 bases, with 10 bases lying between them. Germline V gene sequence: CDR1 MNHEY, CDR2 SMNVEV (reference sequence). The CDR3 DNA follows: TGTGCCAGCAGTTTAGTGGGCATCCATGGCTACACCTTC. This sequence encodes CASSLVGIHGYTF.

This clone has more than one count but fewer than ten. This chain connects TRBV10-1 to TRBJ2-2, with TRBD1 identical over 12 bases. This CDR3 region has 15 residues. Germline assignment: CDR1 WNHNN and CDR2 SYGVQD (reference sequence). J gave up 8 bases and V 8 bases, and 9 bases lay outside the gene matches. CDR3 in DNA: TGCGCCAGCCGGCCGGGACAGGGGGCTTTTGGGGAGCTGTTTTTT. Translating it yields CASRPGQGAFGELFF.

The DNA for the CDR3 is TGCAGTGCAACCAGGGGTCCCGAGCAGTACTTC. Translated, it gives CSATRGPEQYF. The chain combines TRBV20-1 with TRBJ2-7; tentatively, D is TRBD1 (6 bases). Trimming cost V 6 bases and J 6 bases, with 12 bases left between them. Germline V CDR1 and CDR2: DFQATT, SNEGSKA (reference sequence). This CDR3 is built from 11 residues.

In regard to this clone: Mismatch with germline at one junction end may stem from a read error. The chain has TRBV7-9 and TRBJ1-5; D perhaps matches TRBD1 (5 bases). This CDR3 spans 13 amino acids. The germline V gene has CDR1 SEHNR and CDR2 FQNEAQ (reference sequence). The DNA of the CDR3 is TGTTCCAGCAGCTTGGAGGGGCCACAGCCCCAGCATTTT. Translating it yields CSSSLEGPQPQHF. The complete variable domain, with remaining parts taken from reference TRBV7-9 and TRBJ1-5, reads DTGVSQNPRHKITKRGQNVTFRCDPISEHNRLYWYRQTLGQGPEFLTYFQNEAQLEKSRLLSDRFSAERPKGSFSTLEIQRTEQGDSAMYLCSSSLEGPQPQHFGDGTRLSIL.

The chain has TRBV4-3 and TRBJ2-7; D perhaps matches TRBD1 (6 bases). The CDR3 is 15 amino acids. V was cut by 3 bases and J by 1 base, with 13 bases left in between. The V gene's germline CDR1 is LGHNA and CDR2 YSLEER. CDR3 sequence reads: CASSQSQGGSYEQYF. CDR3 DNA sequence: TGCGCCAGCAGCCAGTCACAGGGCGGATCCTACGAGCAGTACTTC.

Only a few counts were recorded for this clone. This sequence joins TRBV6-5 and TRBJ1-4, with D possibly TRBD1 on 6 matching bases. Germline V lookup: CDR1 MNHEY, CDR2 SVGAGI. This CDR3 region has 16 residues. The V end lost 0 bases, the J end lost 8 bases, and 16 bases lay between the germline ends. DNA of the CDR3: TGTGCCAGCAGTTACTCGATGGGGACAACAGGAGAAAAACTGTTTTTT. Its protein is CASSYSMGTTGEKLFF.

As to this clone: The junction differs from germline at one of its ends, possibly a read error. CDR3 nucleotide sequence: TGTTCCAGCAGCTCCTTGGAGCGGGAGGTTCGGGAGACCCAGTACTTC. Translated: CSSSSLEREVRETQYF. The gene calls are TRBV7-9 and TRBJ2-5, with 9 bases that match TRBD2. CDR3 size: 16 residues. Germline CDR1 and CDR2: SEHNR and FQNEAQ (reference sequence).

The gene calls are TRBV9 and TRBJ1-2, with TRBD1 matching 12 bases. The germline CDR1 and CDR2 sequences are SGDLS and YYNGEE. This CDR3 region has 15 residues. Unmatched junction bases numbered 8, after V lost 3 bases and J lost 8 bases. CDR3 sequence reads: CASSARDRGPIGYTF. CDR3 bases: TGTGCCAGCAGCGCTAGGGACAGGGGGCCTATAGGCTACACCTTC.

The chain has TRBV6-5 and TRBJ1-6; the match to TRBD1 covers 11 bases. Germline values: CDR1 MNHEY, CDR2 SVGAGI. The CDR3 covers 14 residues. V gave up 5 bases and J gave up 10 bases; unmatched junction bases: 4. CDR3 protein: CASSRRDRGSPLHF. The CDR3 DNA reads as TGTGCCAGCAGTCGTCGGGACAGGGGGTCACCCCTCCACTTT.

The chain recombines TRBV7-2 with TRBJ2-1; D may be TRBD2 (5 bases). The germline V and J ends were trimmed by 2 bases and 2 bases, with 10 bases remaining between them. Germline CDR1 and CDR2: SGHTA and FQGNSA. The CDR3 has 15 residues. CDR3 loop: CASSLNRGAYNEQFF. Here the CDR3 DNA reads TGTGCCAGCAGCTTAAATCGGGGTGCCTACAATGAGCAGTTCTTC.

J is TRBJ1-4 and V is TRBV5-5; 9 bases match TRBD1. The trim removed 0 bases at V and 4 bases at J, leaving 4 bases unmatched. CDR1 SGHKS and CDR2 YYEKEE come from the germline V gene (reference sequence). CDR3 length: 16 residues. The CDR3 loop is CASSLAWDRVNEKLFF. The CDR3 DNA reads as TGTGCCAGCAGCTTGGCCTGGGACAGGGTTAATGAAAAACTGTTTTTT.

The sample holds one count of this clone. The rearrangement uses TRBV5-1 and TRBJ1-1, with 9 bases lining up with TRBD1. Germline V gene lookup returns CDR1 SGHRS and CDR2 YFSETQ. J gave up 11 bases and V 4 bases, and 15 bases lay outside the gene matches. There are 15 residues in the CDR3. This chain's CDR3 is CASSPTENRGPGAFF. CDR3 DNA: TGCGCCAGCAGCCCAACTGAAAACAGGGGGCCAGGGGCTTTCTTT.

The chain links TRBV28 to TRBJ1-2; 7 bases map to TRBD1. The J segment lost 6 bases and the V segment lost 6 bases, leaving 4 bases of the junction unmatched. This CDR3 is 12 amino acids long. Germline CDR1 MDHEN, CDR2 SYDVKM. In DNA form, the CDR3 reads TGTGCCAGCAGAATCAGGGGGGATGGCTACACCTTC. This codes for CASRIRGDGYTF.

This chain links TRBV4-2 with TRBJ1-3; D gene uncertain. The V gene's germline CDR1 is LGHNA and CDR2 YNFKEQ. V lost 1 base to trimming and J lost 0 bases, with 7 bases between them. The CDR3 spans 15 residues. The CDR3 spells CASSQGHSSGNTIYF. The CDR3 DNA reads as TGTGCCAGCAGCCAAGGCCACAGCTCTGGAAACACCATATATTTT.

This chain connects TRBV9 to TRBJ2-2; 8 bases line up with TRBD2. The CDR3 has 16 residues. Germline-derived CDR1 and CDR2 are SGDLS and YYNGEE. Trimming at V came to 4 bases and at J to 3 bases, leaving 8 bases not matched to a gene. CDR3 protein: CASSPRRGGDTGELFF. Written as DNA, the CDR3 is TGTGCCAGCAGCCCCCGACGGGGGGGGGACACCGGGGAGCTGTTTTTT.

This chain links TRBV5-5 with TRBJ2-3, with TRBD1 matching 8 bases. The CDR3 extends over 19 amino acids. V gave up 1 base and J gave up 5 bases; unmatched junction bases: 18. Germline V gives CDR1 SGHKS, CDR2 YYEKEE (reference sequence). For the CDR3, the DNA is TGTGCCAGCAGCTTGTCCGGGCCCACCGGGACAGGCCGACAAGATACGCAGTATTTT. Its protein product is CASSLSGPTGTGRQDTQYF. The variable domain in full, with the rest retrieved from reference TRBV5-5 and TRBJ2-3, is DAGVTQSPTHLIKTRGQQVTLRCSPISGHKSVSWYQQVLGQGPQFIFQYYEKEERGRGNFPDRFSARQFPNYSSELNVNALLLGDSALYLCASSLSGPTGTGRQDTQYFGPGTRLTVL.

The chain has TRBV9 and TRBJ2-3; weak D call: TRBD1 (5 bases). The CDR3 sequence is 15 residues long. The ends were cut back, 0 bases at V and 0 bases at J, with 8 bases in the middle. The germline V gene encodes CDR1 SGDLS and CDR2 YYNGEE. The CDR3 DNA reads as TGTGCCAGCAGCGTAGGGACACTTAGCACAGATACGCAGTATTTT. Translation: CASSVGTLSTDTQYF. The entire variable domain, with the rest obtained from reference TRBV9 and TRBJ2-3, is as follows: DSGVTQTPKHLITATGQRVTLRCSPRSGDLSVYWYQQSLDQGLQFLIQYYNGEERAKGNILERFSAQQFPDLHSELNLSSLELGDSALYFCASSVGTLSTDTQYFGPGTRLTVL.